Presented here are 30 T cell receptor beta chains from one specimen sequenced in a study of T-cell memory formation after mild COVID-19 (dated by TCRdb to the early 2020s). Library creation used 5' RACE. TCRdb names Illumina NovaSeq 6000 as the instrument used. Clones were called with MiXCR by TCRdb after fastp trimmed the public reads at Q25, and only in-frame beta chains were retained. Duplicate CDR3 protein sequences are folded into a single record with the most common DNA and genes. The sample table contains some 120,000 distinct CDR3 sequences; only one count was recorded for about 6% of them. The ten biggest clones cover approximately 2.1% of the sample. The sample taken for sequencing was PBMCs or a T cell subset sorted from them (not recorded which). The receptors come from an adult woman who had mild COVID-19 (a few samples of this study predate the infection). The sample titles of this study are shuffled in the database, so cell type and time point are left out; the donor was told from shared clones.

V usage is TRBV11-2 and J usage is TRBJ1-5; no firm D call. The germline gives CDR1 SGHAT, CDR2 FQNNGV. The V end was cut by 0 bases, the J end by 6 bases, with 6 bases between. The CDR3 is 13 residues long. The CDR3 sequence is CASSLDLGQPQHF. For the CDR3, the DNA is TGTGCCAGCAGCTTAGATCTAGGTCAGCCCCAGCATTTT.

The rearrangement joins TRBV24-1 to TRBJ1-1, with 8 nucleotides matching TRBD1. V was clipped by 4 bases and J by 11 bases; unmatched bases: 14. This CDR3 contains 15 residues. Germline CDR1 KGHDR, CDR2 SFDVKD. CDR3 nucleotide sequence: TGTGCCACCAGTGACCCTCGGGGGACAGGTTCGGAGGCTTTCTTT. Amino acids: CATSDPRGTGSEAFF.

With regard to this clonotype: A junction boundary mismatches the germline segment, possibly from a read error. The chain links TRBV7-7 to TRBJ1-5; no clear D gene. The CDR3 loop spans 17 amino acids. The germline V gene has CDR1 SSHAT and CDR2 FNYEAQ (reference sequence). The DNA for the CDR3 is TGTGCTAGCAGCTTAGGGTTTGTTAATGGGAGCAATCAGCCCCAGCATTTT. Encoded protein: CASSLGFVNGSNQPQHF.

This clonotype was counted many times. The rearrangement uses TRBV4-2 and TRBJ2-1, with D possibly being TRBD1 or TRBD2 (6 bases each). The CDR3 sequence is 16 residues long. The ends were cut back, 0 bases at V and 4 bases at J, with 13 bases in the middle. From germline, CDR1 is LGHNA and CDR2 YNFKEQ. The CDR3: CASSQENAGQYNEQFF. CDR3 sequence (DNA): TGTGCCAGCAGCCAAGAGAATGCGGGACAATACAATGAGCAGTTCTTC.

This clonotype was detected a few times. The chain has TRBV4-2 and TRBJ2-1; 10 nucleotides agree with TRBD2. The germline V gene has CDR1 LGHNA and CDR2 YNFKEQ. V shed 4 bases, J shed 5 bases, and the junction held 11 bases outside the gene matches. The CDR3 extends over 17 amino acids. For the CDR3, the DNA is TGTGCCAGCAGCCGTCTGAATAGCGGGGGGTCCAACAATGAGCAGTTCTTC. This sequence encodes CASSRLNSGGSNNEQFF.

The chain combines TRBV28 with TRBJ2-3, with 12 bases identical to TRBD2. The trim removed 5 bases at V and 2 bases at J, leaving 11 bases unmatched. Germline V lookup: CDR1 MDHEN, CDR2 SYDVKM. This CDR3 has 18 amino acids. The CDR3 nucleotides read TGTGCCAGCAGTCCCTCTCCTAGCGGGAGGGCCCTCACAGATACGCAGTATTTT. Translation: CASSPSPSGRALTDTQYF.

The rearrangement uses TRBV3-1 and TRBJ2-1; 10 positions agree with TRBD2. The germline gives CDR1 LGHDT, CDR2 YNNKEL (reference sequence). The ends lost 2 bases at V and 10 bases at J; junction bases unmatched: 5. CDR3 length: 14 amino acids. The CDR3: CASSQISGGTEQFF. The CDR3, as DNA: TGTGCCAGCAGCCAAATTAGCGGGGGGACAGAGCAGTTCTTC.

V gene TRBV7-8 combines with J gene TRBJ1-2, with a weak D call TRBD1 (6 bases). CDR3 length equals 17 residues. Trimming took off 5 bases at V and 7 bases at J, with 26 bases between the two ends. CDR1 and CDR2 (germline): SGHVS, FQNEAQ. The CDR3 sequence: CASSRRGGGRTIGGYTF. CDR3 bases: TGTGCCAGCAGCCGAAGGGGGGGAGGGAGGACTATTGGTGGCTACACCTTC.

The table lists this clonotype with many counts. The chain is built from TRBV27 and TRBJ2-6; D gene ambiguous. Deletions cut 8 bases from V and 4 bases from J, with 12 bases between. This CDR3 is 14 amino acids long. CDR1 is MNHEY and CDR2 is SMNVEV in the germline V gene (reference sequence). The CDR3 region is CASSSAVGANVLTF. CDR3 in DNA: TGTGCCAGCTCTTCAGCTGTCGGGGCCAACGTCCTGACTTTC.

This clonotype has at least ten counts. This chain joins TRBV7-2 and TRBJ1-1, with TRBD1 matching over 7 bases. Trimming removed 5 bases from V and 8 bases from J; junction bases left unmatched: 8. CDR3 size: 13 residues. Germline CDR1 is SGHTA and CDR2 is FQGNSA. CDR3 residues: CASSPDRVQEAFF. CDR3 DNA sequence: TGTGCCAGCAGCCCCGACAGGGTGCAGGAAGCTTTCTTT.

The gene calls are TRBV7-2 and TRBJ2-3; weak D call: TRBD2 (7 bases). The CDR3 loop spans 17 amino acids. Germline V gene lookup returns CDR1 SGHTA and CDR2 FQGNSA. Trimming removed 4 bases at V and 1 base at J, with 18 bases between. CDR3 loop: CASSSGGGSQGTDTQYF. CDR3 DNA: TGTGCCAGCAGCTCCGGGGGCGGGAGTCAGGGCACAGATACGCAGTATTTT.

This clonotype appeared many times. This chain connects TRBV29-1 to TRBJ2-5; D remains ambiguous. The germline V and J ends were trimmed by 4 bases and 3 bases, with 15 bases remaining between them. The CDR3 extends over 14 amino acids. Germline CDR1 and CDR2: SQVTM and ANQGSEA. CDR3 sequence reads: CSVARRDRKETQYF. The CDR3 DNA sequence: TGCAGCGTTGCTCGAAGGGATAGGAAAGAGACCCAGTACTTC.

This clonotype has a count of ten or more. The chain recombines TRBV5-1 with TRBJ2-1; 8 nucleotides match TRBD2. The V gene end was trimmed by 0 bases and the J gene end by 4 bases; junction bases not matched to a gene: 6. The CDR3 is 16 amino acids. Germline V lookup: CDR1 SGHRS, CDR2 YFSETQ. Here the CDR3 DNA reads TGCGCCAGCAGCTTGGAGGCTAGCGGGCGGTACAATGAGCAGTTCTTC. It specifies CASSLEASGRYNEQFF.

The chain uses TRBV5-1 and TRBJ1-1; D may be TRBD1 (6 bases). V was pared by 4 bases and J by 5 bases, with 15 bases between. The CDR3 length is 14 residues. Germline lookup yields CDR1 SGHRS and CDR2 YFSETQ. The CDR3 spells CASSPGGPGTEAFF. CDR3 sequence (DNA): TGCGCCAGCAGCCCTGGGGGGCCGGGTACTGAAGCTTTCTTT.

The V and J genes are TRBV12-3 or TRBV12-4 and TRBJ1-1; tentatively, D is TRBD1 (6 bases). CDR3 length: 14 residues. V was cut by 6 bases and J by 7 bases, with 18 bases left in between. The CDR3 DNA sequence: TGTGCCAGCAGCCCGGACAGCCCGAAAGGTGAAGCTTTCTTT. The encoded protein is CASSPDSPKGEAFF.

The V gene is TRBV6-5, the J gene TRBJ2-2; no firm D call. The CDR3 has 12 residues. Germline lookup yields CDR1 MNHEY and CDR2 SVGAGI. Deletions cut 2 bases from V and 7 bases from J, with 5 bases between. The CDR3 loop reads CASSYGGGELFF. CDR3 in DNA: TGTGCCAGCAGTTACGGTGGCGGGGAGCTGTTTTTT.

This clonotype occurred many times. This chain connects TRBV4-1 to TRBJ2-5; D remains ambiguous. The germline CDR1 and CDR2 sequences are MGHRA and YSYEKL. Trimming removed 0 bases from V and 5 bases from J, with 7 bases in between. This CDR3 is built from 13 residues. The CDR3 loop reads CASSQEPLETQYF. The CDR3 DNA reads as TGCGCCAGCAGCCAAGAGCCGCTGGAGACCCAGTACTTC.

V gene TRBV7-3 combines with J gene TRBJ2-5, with a weak D call TRBD2 (6 bases). V dropped 6 bases and J dropped 4 bases, with 12 bases sitting between them. The V gene's germline CDR1 is SGHTA and CDR2 FQGTGA. This CDR3 has 13 residues. This chain's CDR3 is CASSPDGGETQYF. CDR3 DNA sequence: TGTGCCAGCAGTCCAGACGGGGGAGAGACCCAGTACTTC.

This clonotype appeared a few times. The chain recombines TRBV6-5 with TRBJ1-2; tentative D call: TRBD1 (6 bases). Trimming took 4 bases from V and 4 from J, leaving 13 bases between them. The CDR3 is 14 amino acids. Germline CDR1 and CDR2: MNHEY and SVGAGI. The CDR3 sequence is CASSSTGEGYGYTF. The CDR3 nucleotides read TGTGCCAGCAGTTCGACAGGAGAAGGCTATGGCTACACCTTC.

This clonotype was counted ten times or more. This chain joins TRBV12-3 or TRBV12-4 and TRBJ1-5, with D perhaps TRBD1 (6 bases). V lost 0 bases to trimming and J lost 5 bases, with 14 bases between them. The CDR3 consists of 16 residues. The CDR3 here is CASSLAGQRGDQPQHF. The CDR3 nucleotides are TGTGCCAGCAGTTTAGCAGGACAGCGGGGGGATCAGCCCCAGCATTTT.

The chain employs TRBV6-5 and TRBJ2-1, with TRBD1 matching 10 bases. Germline values: CDR1 MNHEY, CDR2 SVGAGI. V was pared by 5 bases and J by 8 bases, with 6 bases of the junction left unmatched. This CDR3 has 14 amino acids. CDR3 loop: CASSPPGQGYEQFF. The CDR3 DNA follows: TGTGCCAGCAGTCCACCGGGACAGGGGTATGAGCAGTTCTTC.

This clonotype was recorded many times. V and J are TRBV5-1 and TRBJ1-1; D gene ambiguous. The germline V gene encodes CDR1 SGHRS and CDR2 YFSETQ. With 0 bases removed from V and 2 bases from J, the gap between germline ends came to 8 bases. The CDR3 spans 14 residues. The CDR3, as DNA: TGCGCCAGCAGCTTGGACCCAGCTAACACTGAAGCTTTCTTT. This sequence encodes CASSLDPANTEAFF.

V is TRBV27 and J is TRBJ2-2, with D uncertain. Per the germline V gene, CDR1 is MNHEY and CDR2 is SMNVEV (reference sequence). V was pared by 5 bases and J by 9 bases, with 7 bases between. The CDR3 loop spans 11 amino acids. The DNA for the CDR3 is TGTGCCAGCAGTGGCCCCCGGGAGCTGTTTTTT. This sequence encodes CASSGPRELFF.

This sequence joins TRBV5-1 and TRBJ2-6; D unresolved. Germline CDR1 and CDR2: SGHRS and YFSETQ. The CDR3 is made up of 14 amino acids. Trimming cost V 0 bases and J 3 bases, with 4 bases left between them. The CDR3 nucleotides read TGCGCCAGCAGCTTGGAGCATGGGGCCAACGTCCTGACTTTC. Translation gives CASSLEHGANVLTF.

Points on this clonotype: Germline is not matched at one junction end, which may reflect a read error. The chain combines TRBV5-5 with TRBJ2-1; TRBD1 is a possible D gene (5 bases). This CDR3 spans 19 amino acids. The germline gives CDR1 SGHKS, CDR2 YYEKEE (reference sequence). CDR3 sequence reads: CASSSWGTKKGSGYTEQFF. The CDR3 DNA sequence: TGTGCCAGCAGCTCCTGGGGCACTAAGAAGGGCTCGGGCTACACTGAGCAGTTCTTC.

There are many counts of this clonotype. The chain has TRBV4-1 and TRBJ2-1; the match to TRBD2 covers 12 bases. V lost 1 base and J lost 2; bases outside the gene matches: 0. Germline lookup yields CDR1 MGHRA and CDR2 YSYEKL. The CDR3 extends over 16 amino acids. In DNA form, the CDR3 reads TGCGCCAGCAGCCAAGGGACTAGCGGGACCTACAATGAGCAGTTCTTC. Translated: CASSQGTSGTYNEQFF.

There are many counts of this clonotype. The chain joins TRBV7-3 to TRBJ2-1; 9 bases line up with TRBD2. The CDR3 spans 16 residues. Germline values: CDR1 SGHTA, CDR2 FQGTGA. The V gene end was trimmed by 2 bases and the J gene end by 0 bases; junction bases not matched to a gene: 2. CDR3 sequence reads: CASSLGSGSSYNEQFF. The CDR3, as DNA: TGTGCCAGCAGCTTAGGTAGCGGGAGCTCCTACAATGAGCAGTTCTTC.

This clonotype has only a few counts. The J gene is TRBJ1-1, the V gene TRBV6-5, with TRBD1 matching 11 bases. J was trimmed by 4 bases and V by 7 bases; bases with no gene match: 5. Looked up from germline, CDR1 is MNHEY and CDR2 is SVGAGI. The CDR3 has 14 residues. CDR3 in amino acids: CASTGTGGGTEAFF. CDR3 nucleotides: TGTGCCAGCACCGGGACAGGGGGTGGCACTGAAGCTTTCTTT.

This clonotype was detected ten times or more. The chain couples TRBV7-8 to TRBJ2-7, with TRBD2 identical over 10 bases. Trimming took 6 bases from V and 2 from J; bases not matched to a gene: 7. Germline CDR1 and CDR2: SGHVS and FQNEAQ. The CDR3 totals 15 residues. The CDR3 spells CASRDPAGGTYEQYF. As DNA, the CDR3 is TGTGCCAGCAGAGATCCAGCGGGAGGGACCTACGAGCAGTACTTC.

The V and J genes are TRBV5-1 and TRBJ1-1, with D uncertain. This CDR3 contains 15 residues. V shed 0 bases and J shed 5 bases, with 14 bases lying between them. Germline V CDR1 and CDR2: SGHRS, YFSETQ. The CDR3 DNA sequence: TGCGCCAGCAGCTTGGATCCGGGAGTGGGGACTGAAGCTTTCTTT. As protein: CASSLDPGVGTEAFF. Variable domain in full (rest from reference TRBV5-1 and TRBJ1-1): KAGVTQTPRYLIKTRGQQVTLSCSPISGHRSVSWYQQTPGQGLQFLFEYFSETQRNKGNFPGRFSGRQFSNSRSEMNVSTLELGDSALYLCASSLDPGVGTEAFFGQGTRLTVV.